This T cell receptor (beta chain) was sequenced during a study of CD8 T cells in Susac syndrome. Regarding the study as a whole: A relatively small number of individuals underwent TCR sequencing and HLA analysis.

To note about this clonotype: Its antigen is not identified.

With random hexamers, roughly 0.45 to 1 ug RNA was reverse transcribed. An immunoSEQ multiplex PCR generated amplified TCR beta CDR3 products spanning 54 Vbeta and 13 Jbeta. Using its own MiXCR run on the immunoSEQ multiplex PCR reads, TCRdb lists one record per CDR3 protein. This sample has 50,000 to 60,000 distinct CDR3 sequences, with roughly 92% found just once. High-throughput TCR beta sequencing covered peripheral CD8+ and CD4+ T cells. The TCR originated in a human donor in good health. The sample comprised CD8+ T cells from PBMCs.

As DNA, the CDR3 is TGTGCCAGCCTAAGGTGGGATGAGCAGTTCTTC. It is translated as CASLRWDEQFF. The gene calls are TRBV2 and TRBJ2-1; D is ambiguous. This CDR3 has 11 amino acids. The ends were cut back, 8 bases at V and 8 bases at J, with 10 bases in the middle. Looked up from germline, CDR1 is SNHLY and CDR2 is FYNNEI.